This T cell receptor (beta chain) is from a study of T cells in Graves' hyperthyroidism and ophthalmopathy. Graves' hyperthyroidism qualified as stable when ophthalmopathy did not progress within 18 months. Exclusions: uncontrolled infection, other autoimmune disease, pregnancy, lactation. Using 10 ml of fresh peripheral blood, PBMCs were prepared. This clonotype has a count of ten or more. Its antigen is unknown. Study-level points and caveats: Also found in blood were most expanded thyroid clonotypes above 0.001.

The V gene's germline CDR1 is SQVTM and CDR2 ANQGSEA. The CDR3 is made up of 13 amino acids. V lost 0 bases and J lost 7, with 12 bases in between. Amplification targeted TCR beta CDR3 regions from RNA transcripts. First-round RT-PCR of the TCR CDR3 relied on the HTBI primer set. MiXCR, applied by TCRdb to the multiplex PCR reads, yields one record per CDR3 protein. The sample carries roughly 510,000 distinct CDR3 sequences, less than 25% recorded once. V usage is TRBV29-1 and J usage is TRBJ1-2; D is undetermined. The source material was blood. This TCR derives from a man between 18 and 35 years old with Graves' hyperthyroidism. This CDR3 reads CSVEDQTESGYTF. The CDR3 region has the DNA TGCAGCGTTGAAGATCAGACGGAAAGTGGCTACACCTTC.